The rows below give T cell receptor beta chains drawn from one sample of a study of blood T cell repertoires in COVID-19. Generated by immunoSEQ multiplex PCR, the TCRdb table keeps only in-frame clones and is missing some. The sample lists about 390,000 clones; around nine tenths were seen once. Sequencing was carried out using PBMCs or T cells enriched from blood (not recorded which). Receptor source: a woman in her fifties or sixties who had recovered from COVID-19. CDR3s include the opening cysteine and the closing phenylalanine or tryptophan. Fields, in order: clone size, D gene, V gene, J gene, CDR3 DNA, CDR3 protein. D genes are given only for firm matches. Clone size is stated in some rows and not others, as once, few, many or a class when expanded.

-	TRBD1	TRBV18	TRBJ1-1	TGTGCCAGCTCACTAGAACCCGGGACAGACACTGAAGCTTTCTTT	CASSLEPGTDTEAFF
-	TRBD1	TRBV2	TRBJ1-4	TGTGCCAGCAGGACAGGGGGATTGCGGAATGAAAAACTGTTTTTT	CASRTGGLRNEKLFF
-	-	TRBV30	TRBJ2-3	TGTGCCTGGAGCGCAATGGTGGCAGGCGCTTCTAGCACAGATACGCAGTATTTT	CAWSAMVAGASSTDTQYF
-	-	TRBV19	TRBJ1-1	TGTGCCAGTAGAGGACAACAGAACACTGAAGCTTTCTTT	CASRGQQNTEAFF
-	-	TRBV7-2	TRBJ2-5	TGTGCCAGCAGCCCCCAGGGTGCGGTAGAGACCCAGTACTTC	CASSPQGAVETQYF
-	-	TRBV6-6	TRBJ1-2	TGTGCCAGCAGGCCGCGAGGGCGGGGCTATGGCTACACCTTC	CASRPRGRGYGYTF
few	TRBD1	TRBV12-3/TRBV12-4	TRBJ1-1	TGTGCCAGCCTAAGGGGGCGGAACACTGAAGCTTTCTTT	CASLRGRNTEAFF
-	-	TRBV18	TRBJ2-7	TGTGCCAGCTCCAAGGAACGGGTCTCCTACGAGCAGTACTTC	CASSKERVSYEQYF
-	-	TRBV6-4	TRBJ2-7	TGTGCCAGCAGGGGAGTCGTAACCGAGCAGTACTTC	CASRGVVTEQYF
-	-	TRBV5-1	TRBJ1-1	TGCGCCAGCAGCTTGGGCACCGAACTTTACACTGAAGCTTTCTTT	CASSLGTELYTEAFF
-	-	TRBV5-5	TRBJ2-1	TGTGCCAGCAGCTTGGGAGACAGCTACAATGAGCAGTTCTTC	CASSLGDSYNEQFF
-	TRBD2	TRBV27	TRBJ2-3	TGTGCCAGCAGTTTCCTAGCGGGGAGCAGCACAGATACGCAGTATTTT	CASSFLAGSSTDTQYF
once	-	TRBV3-1/TRBV3-2	TRBJ2-5	TGTGCCAGCAGCCAAGATCCGGGGGAGACCCAGTACTTC	CASSQDPGETQYF
-	-	TRBV10-3	TRBJ2-7	TGTGCCATCAGTCCCAGGGAGGGGGACGAGCAGTACTTC	CAISPREGDEQYF
-	-	TRBV11-1	TRBJ2-1	TGTGCCAGCAGCCACGCGCGGCTCCTATACAATGAGCAGTTCTTC	CASSHARLLYNEQFF
-	TRBD1	TRBV9	TRBJ2-7	TGTGCCAGCAGCCCGGGACAGGGGACCTACGAGCAGTACTTC	CASSPGQGTYEQYF
-	TRBD1	TRBV6-2/TRBV6-3	TRBJ2-7	TGTGCCAGCAGTGATGCCGGGACAGGGGCCTACGAGCAGTACTTC	CASSDAGTGAYEQYF
once	TRBD1	TRBV6-5	TRBJ2-1	TGTGCCAGCAGTTTAGGCGGGACAGGTCATTACAATGAGCAGTTCTTC	CASSLGGTGHYNEQFF
-	-	TRBV13	TRBJ1-4	TGTGCCAGCAGCTTGCGGCAGTCTAATGAAAAACTGTTTTTT	CASSLRQSNEKLFF
-	-	TRBV28	TRBJ2-3	TGTGCCAGCAGAAACAGCACTAGCACAGATACGCAGTATTTT	CASRNSTSTDTQYF
-	-	TRBV5-1	TRBJ1-1	TGCGCCAGCAGCTTGGATGGCAGGGGTGGTACTGAAGCTTTCTTT	CASSLDGRGGTEAFF
-	TRBD2	TRBV9	TRBJ2-3	TGTGCCAGCAGCGACCCGGGACTAGCGACAGATACGCAGTATTTT	CASSDPGLATDTQYF
-	TRBD2	TRBV28	TRBJ2-1	TGTGCCAGCAGGGGTTTAGCGGGGGGGCGCAATGAGCAGTTCTTC	CASRGLAGGRNEQFF
-	-	TRBV9	TRBJ2-3	TGTGCCAGCAGCCCGCTAGGGGTCACAGATACGCAGTATTTT	CASSPLGVTDTQYF
-	-	TRBV27	TRBJ1-1	TGTGCCAGCAGTCCGGGGACTGAAGCTTTCTTT	CASSPGTEAFF
-	-	TRBV27	TRBJ1-2	TGTGCCAGCAGTTTAAGGGAATCTAGCCTTGGCTACACCTTC	CASSLRESSLGYTF
once	TRBD2	TRBV7-2	TRBJ2-5	TGTGCCAGCAGCTTACGCTCGGCGGGGGGGCAAGAGACCCAGTACTTC	CASSLRSAGGQETQYF
-	-	TRBV3-1/TRBV3-2	TRBJ1-2	TGTGCCAGCAGCCAACAGGGCGACCGACGCGGCTACACCTTC	CASSQQGDRRGYTF
-	-	TRBV6-5	TRBJ1-2	TGTGCCAGCAGTTACACACATTCGGGAGGCTACACCTTC	CASSYTHSGGYTF
-	TRBD1	TRBV10-3	TRBJ1-5	TGTGCCATCAGTAAAGACAGGGAGAGTCAGCCCCAGCATTTT	CAISKDRESQPQHF
-	TRBD1	TRBV29-1	TRBJ1-1	TGCAGCGTACAGGGGGCATTAGAAGCTTTCTTT	CSVQGALEAFF
-	-	TRBV10-1	TRBJ1-2	TGCGCCAGCAGTGACAAGGGGGTGCGAAATGGCTACACCTTC	CASSDKGVRNGYTF
-	TRBD2	TRBV7-2	TRBJ2-1	TGTGCCAGCAGCTTACTTAGCGGGGGTGAGCAGTTCTTC	CASSLLSGGEQFF
-	-	TRBV18	TRBJ1-3	TGTGCCAGCTCGCCCGGGACATACTCTGGAAACACCATATATTTT	CASSPGTYSGNTIYF
-	TRBD1	TRBV7-2	TRBJ1-2	TGTGCCAGCAGCGCCTTACAGGGGGCGGTTGGCTACACCTTC	CASSALQGAVGYTF
-	TRBD2	TRBV7-2	TRBJ2-7	TGTGCCAGCAGCTTCGGACTAGCGTTCTACGAGCAGTACTTC	CASSFGLAFYEQYF
once	TRBD1	TRBV2	TRBJ1-1	TGTGCCAGCCGCCTCCGGGACAGGGGAAGAGGAGCTTTCTTT	CASRLRDRGRGAFF
-	TRBD1	TRBV5-1	TRBJ1-4	TGCGCCAGCAGCCCGCCCGGGACAGGGCTTGGGGAAAAACTGTTTTTT	CASSPPGTGLGEKLFF
-	-	TRBV7-9	TRBJ2-1	TGTGCCAGCAGCTTGCTAAACAATGAGCAGTTCTTC	CASSLLNNEQFF
-	TRBD1	TRBV6-1	TRBJ1-2	TGTGCCAGCAGTGACACAGGGGGCGGACTCGGCTATGGCTACACCTTC	CASSDTGGGLGYGYTF
-	TRBD1	TRBV18	TRBJ1-1	TGTGCCAGCTCACCGACAGGGGCCTGGGGCACTGAAGCTTTCTTT	CASSPTGAWGTEAFF
-	-	TRBV6-6	TRBJ2-7	TGTGCCAGCAAGCTAGGGGGTGACTACGAGCAGTACTTC	CASKLGGDYEQYF
-	-	TRBV3-1/TRBV3-2	TRBJ1-5	TGTGCCAGCAGCCAAGGGGCTGTGGGGCAACCCCAGCATTTT	CASSQGAVGQPQHF